Listed here are 25 T cell receptor beta chains from one sample, sequenced in a study of cytomegalovirus exposure and HLA in healthy donors. TCRdb's copy holds only in-frame clones and misses some; the assay was immunoSEQ multiplex PCR. The data show under 300,000 clones, nearly 90% seen once. Material: PBMCs. These receptors were obtained from a woman aged 18-30 years in good health and CMV-seronegative.

The rearrangement links TRBV27 to TRBJ2-3; 8 nucleotides match TRBD2. V was clipped by 3 bases and J by 0 bases; unmatched bases: 8. Per germline, CDR1 MNHEY and CDR2 SMNVEV (reference sequence). CDR3 length equals 17 residues. CDR3: CASSFKGGGTSTDTQYF. Here the CDR3 DNA reads TGTGCCAGCAGTTTTAAGGGCGGGGGGACTAGCACAGATACGCAGTATTTT.

The chain combines TRBV15 with TRBJ2-1; 8 bases fit TRBD2. Germline V gives CDR1 LNHNV, CDR2 YYDKDF (reference sequence). J was trimmed by 4 bases and V by 1 base; bases with no gene match: 9. The CDR3 consists of 17 residues. The CDR3 sequence is CATSRVSAGALYNEQFF. In DNA, the CDR3 is TGTGCCACCAGCAGAGTTTCAGCGGGGGCCTTATACAATGAGCAGTTCTTC.

V is TRBV18 and J is TRBJ1-2; D gene unclear. Germline CDR1 KGHSH, CDR2 LQKENI. The V end was cut by 3 bases, the J end by 3 bases, with 14 bases between. The CDR3 length is 15 residues. The CDR3 protein is CASSPNSLPDYGYTF. The CDR3 region has the DNA TGTGCCAGCTCACCGAATAGCCTCCCCGACTATGGCTACACCTTC.

V is TRBV7-9 and J is TRBJ2-7, with TRBD1 identical over 8 bases. The CDR3 extends over 15 amino acids. Germline-derived CDR1 and CDR2 are SEHNR and FQNEAQ (reference sequence). The trim removed 5 bases at V and 7 bases at J, leaving 13 bases unmatched. The CDR3 bases are TGTGCCAGCAGCCACACGGACAGGGTCTTGGGGGAGCAGTACGTC. It is translated as CASSHTDRVLGEQYV.

The rearrangement joins TRBV5-1 to TRBJ1-2; TRBD1 matches at 7 bases. The trim removed 2 bases at V and 6 bases at J, leaving 4 bases unmatched. Per germline, CDR1 SGHRS and CDR2 YFSETQ. The CDR3 consists of 13 residues. The CDR3, as DNA: TGCGCCAGCAGCTTCGGACAGGCCGATGGCTACACCTTC. Protein sequence: CASSFGQADGYTF.

The chain uses TRBV5-1 and TRBJ1-6; 8 bases map to TRBD1. The CDR3 runs 15 residues. The trim removed 0 bases at V and 7 bases at J, leaving 3 bases unmatched. CDR1 is SGHRS, CDR2 YFSETQ, per germline. The CDR3: CASSLGDRINSPLHF. The DNA for the CDR3 is TGCGCCAGCAGCTTGGGGGACAGGATAAATTCACCCCTCCACTTT.

This clone was counted a single time. The gene calls are TRBV5-1 and TRBJ2-2; D may be TRBD1 (5 bases). Germline V gives CDR1 SGHRS, CDR2 YFSETQ. V gave up 0 bases and J gave up 0 bases, with 9 bases separating them. This CDR3 is 16 amino acids long. The CDR3 coding sequence is TGCGCCAGCAGCTTGGGACAGCAACCGAACACCGGGGAGCTGTTTTTT. Translating it yields CASSLGQQPNTGELFF.

The chain uses TRBV5-4 and TRBJ2-3, with D possibly matching TRBD1 (6 bases). Looked up from germline, CDR1 is SGHNT and CDR2 is YYREEE (reference sequence). This CDR3 is 14 amino acids long. V lost 3 bases to trimming and J lost 4 bases, with 12 bases between them. CDR3: CASSSGQISDTQYF. The CDR3 DNA sequence: TGTGCCAGCAGCTCTGGACAGATTTCAGATACGCAGTATTTT.

The chain has TRBV4-1 and TRBJ2-1; the match to TRBD2 covers 12 bases. The CDR3 length is 17 residues. Germline V gives CDR1 MGHRA, CDR2 YSYEKL. With 4 bases clipped from V and 9 bases from J, the junction kept 13 bases outside the gene matches. The CDR3 DNA reads TGCGCCAGCAGCCCGTCGGGACTAGCGGGCCCCCTAGGTGAGCAGTTCTTC. Translating it yields CASSPSGLAGPLGEQFF.

The chain combines TRBV10-1 with TRBJ1-1; no clear D. The CDR3 contains 12 residues. Trimming stripped 2 bases from V and 9 bases from J, with 10 bases between. Germline V CDR1 and CDR2: WNHNN, SYGVQD (reference sequence). CDR3 DNA sequence: TGCGCCAGCAGTGAGGGCCCGAATAAAGCTTTCTTT. It translates to CASSEGPNKAFF.

V gene TRBV4-2 combines with J gene TRBJ2-5, with 7 bases matching TRBD1. Germline CDR1 LGHNA, CDR2 YNFKEQ. The CDR3 runs to 16 residues. V trimming: 2 bases; J trimming: 5 bases; junction bases outside the gene matches: 11. The DNA for the CDR3 is TGTGCCAGCAGCCAACCTCCGGAGAGGGGGCGGGAGACCCAGTACTTC. Its translation is CASSQPPERGRETQYF.

This clone showed up just a few times. The rearrangement links TRBV2 to TRBJ2-5; D gene unclear. This CDR3 has 9 residues. The V end lost 7 bases, the J end lost 6 bases, and 3 bases lay between the germline ends. Looked up from germline, CDR1 is SNHLY and CDR2 is FYNNEI. The CDR3 protein is CASTKTQYF. The CDR3, as DNA: TGTGCCAGCACCAAGACCCAGTACTTC.

The CDR3 spells CASSPDLTGQGLDTQYF. CDR3 in DNA: TGTGCCAGCAGCCCAGACCTAACGGGACAGGGGTTAGATACGCAGTATTTT. This rearrangement joins TRBV7-9 to TRBJ2-3, with 10 bases aligning to TRBD1. The V and J ends lost 5 bases and 5 bases, in that order; junction bases with no gene match: 13. The CDR3 consists of 17 residues. Germline V lookup: CDR1 SEHNR, CDR2 FQNEAQ (reference sequence).

This rearrangement joins TRBV6-6 to TRBJ1-6; 9 positions match TRBD1. This CDR3 spans 15 amino acids. From germline, CDR1 is MNHNY and CDR2 SVGAGI (reference sequence). V dropped 5 bases and J dropped 7; count of bases not matched to a gene: 6. This CDR3 is CASSVRTGVNSPLHF. CDR3 bases: TGTGCCAGCAGTGTAAGGACAGGGGTGAATTCACCCCTCCACTTT.

The chain links TRBV30 to TRBJ2-2; TRBD2 matches at 13 bases. The CDR3 runs 16 residues. The germline CDR1 and CDR2 sequences are GTSNPN and SVGIG (reference sequence). The V gene end was trimmed by 3 bases and the J gene end by 3 bases; junction bases not matched to a gene: 4. CDR3 sequence: CAWRTSGGWYTGELFF. CDR3 nucleotide sequence: TGTGCCTGGAGGACTAGCGGGGGGTGGTACACCGGGGAGCTGTTTTTT. Full variable domain (rest looked up from reference TRBV30 and TRBJ2-2): SQTIHQWPATLVQPVGSPLSLECTVEGTSNPNLYWYRQAAGRGLQLLFYSVGIGQISSEVPQNLSASRPQDRQFILSSKKLLLSDSGFYLCAWRTSGGWYTGELFFGEGSRLTVL.

The chain carries TRBV7-9 and TRBJ2-7; TRBD1 aligns across 8 bases. With 3 bases clipped from V and 5 bases from J, the junction kept 6 bases outside the gene matches. CDR3 length equals 14 residues. The germline V gene encodes CDR1 SEHNR and CDR2 FQNEAQ (reference sequence). The CDR3 loop is CASSFEQGVHEQYV. DNA of the CDR3: TGTGCCAGCAGCTTTGAACAGGGGGTACACGAGCAGTACGTC.

The V call is TRBV5-4, the J call TRBJ2-7, with TRBD1 identical over 8 bases. Germline lookup yields CDR1 SGHNT and CDR2 YYREEE (reference sequence). CDR3 size: 14 residues. V trimming: 3 bases; J trimming: 2 bases; junction bases outside the gene matches: 4. CDR3 amino acids: CASSSGQGPYEQYF. The DNA for the CDR3 is TGTGCCAGCAGCTCCGGACAGGGCCCCTACGAGCAGTACTTC. The full variable domain, with the rest looked up from reference TRBV5-4 and TRBJ2-7, is ETGVTQSPTHLIKTRGQQVTLRCSSQSGHNTVSWYQQALGQGPQFIFQYYREEENGRGNFPPRFSGLQFPNYSSELNVNALELDDSALYLCASSSGQGPYEQYFGPGTRLTVT.

This clone has just one count. The chain joins TRBV27 to TRBJ2-5; D is undetermined. The CDR3 runs 16 residues. The germline V and J ends were trimmed by 5 bases and 2 bases, with 18 bases remaining between them. Germline V gene sequence: CDR1 MNHEY, CDR2 SMNVEV (reference sequence). CDR3 DNA: TGTGCCAGCAGTCCCGACCGGAGACCTGCACAAGAGACCCAGTACTTC. It yields the protein CASSPDRRPAQETQYF.

The genes are TRBV7-2 and TRBJ1-4; possible D gene TRBD1, 6 bases. The CDR3 spans 17 residues. Germline V gene data show CDR1 as SGHTA and CDR2 as FQGNSA. V lost 5 bases and J lost 6, with 22 bases in between. The CDR3 bases are TGTGCCAGCAGCATGCGTTTAACAGGGTTTGGTGATGAAAAACTGTTTTTT. The encoded protein is CASSMRLTGFGDEKLFF.

The rearrangement uses TRBV6-6 and TRBJ1-1; TRBD1 matches 8 bases. The CDR3 contains 14 residues. Trimming cost V 0 bases and J 8 bases; bases outside gene matches: 5. Germline CDR1 reads MNHNY; CDR2 reads SVGAGI (reference sequence). The CDR3 bases are TGTGCCAGCAGTTACTCACGGACAGGGCTCGAAGCTTTCTTT. This gives the protein CASSYSRTGLEAFF.

The chain joins TRBV11-2 to TRBJ2-1; 9 positions match TRBD1. Germline CDR1 reads SGHAT; CDR2 reads FQNNGV. The CDR3 totals 18 residues. With V trimmed by 5 bases and J by 4 bases, 15 bases remained unmatched. The CDR3 spells CASSIFWATGGVYNEQFF. The CDR3 DNA reads TGTGCCAGCAGCATCTTCTGGGCGACAGGGGGAGTATACAATGAGCAGTTCTTC.

V and J are TRBV19 and TRBJ1-2; TRBD1 aligns across 7 bases. From germline, CDR1 is LNHDA and CDR2 SQIVND (reference sequence). Germline trimming cut 5 bases from V and 5 bases from J; bases unmatched to any gene: 20. The CDR3 extends over 18 amino acids. CDR3 sequence reads: CASSQNFRDSYFGYGYTF. DNA of the CDR3: TGTGCCAGTAGTCAAAACTTCCGGGACAGCTATTTCGGTTATGGCTACACCTTC.

V and J are TRBV4-1 and TRBJ1-2; no clear D gene. V dropped 1 base and J dropped 1 base, with 13 bases sitting between them. CDR3 length: 16 amino acids. Germline V gives CDR1 MGHRA, CDR2 YSYEKL. The CDR3 DNA is TGCGCCAGCAGCCAAGCTCGGATGGAGATTAACTATGGCTACACCTTC. Translating it yields CASSQARMEINYGYTF.

The chain joins TRBV7-6 to TRBJ2-3; TRBD2 aligns across 13 bases. Germline trimming cut 5 bases from V and 2 bases from J; bases unmatched to any gene: 4. Per the germline V gene, CDR1 is SGHVS and CDR2 is FNYEAQ. CDR3 length: 16 amino acids. In DNA, the CDR3 is TGTGCCAGCAGCAACGGACTAGCGGGGGACACAGATACGCAGTATTTT. Protein sequence: CASSNGLAGDTDTQYF.

The rearrangement uses TRBV6-5 and TRBJ2-2; D unresolved. Germline lookup yields CDR1 MNHEY and CDR2 SVGAGI. Trimming took 0 bases from V and 0 from J, leaving 8 bases between them. The CDR3 has 16 residues. CDR3 DNA sequence: TGTGCCAGCAGTTACTCCGACAACCCGAACACCGGGGAGCTGTTTTTT. Translated: CASSYSDNPNTGELFF.